The source of this T cell receptor beta chain is a study of blood T cell repertoires in COVID-19. This table comes from immunoSEQ multiplex PCR, and its TCRdb copy is limited to in-frame clones, with some not included. The profile shows roughly 84,000 clones, roughly 80% of them singletons. This clone was seen only once. Germline CDR1 reads KGHDR; CDR2 reads SFDVKD. The CDR3 contains 15 residues. J was trimmed by 5 bases and V by 3 bases; bases with no gene match: 6. V usage is TRBV24-1 and J usage is TRBJ2-1; 7 nucleotides align to TRBD2. The sequencing input was peripheral blood. The sequence was obtained from a woman aged 40 to 50 with active or convalescent COVID-19. CDR3 in DNA: TGTGCCACCAGTGATGCGGGGGTGTTTGACAATGAGCAGTTCTTC. Protein sequence: CATSDAGVFDNEQFF.